The text below deals with one T cell receptor beta chain. Profiled with immunoSEQ multiplex PCR; TCRdb holds only in-frame clones, not every one. The sample has 45,000 to 55,000 clones, less than 90% seen once. The data belong to a study of blood T cell repertoires in COVID-19. Study details: Some COVID-19 samples were acute and others convalescent; all came from the United States, Italy and Spain. Nucleic acid was either cDNA or gDNA, and it came from T cells, B-cell-depleted T cells, or PBMCs.

V dropped 5 bases and J dropped 6; count of bases not matched to a gene: 9. CDR1 and CDR2 from the germline V gene are LGHDT and YNNKEL (reference sequence). The CDR3 extends over 15 amino acids. The specimen was peripheral blood. This sequence originates from a human donor in a cohort sampled during active COVID-19. The chain carries TRBV3-1 (or the pseudogene TRBV3-2) and TRBJ1-5; the match to TRBD1 covers 8 bases. This chain's CDR3 is CASSATGAKGQPQHF. CDR3 bases: TGTGCCAGCAGCGCGACAGGGGCGAAGGGTCAGCCCCAGCATTTT.